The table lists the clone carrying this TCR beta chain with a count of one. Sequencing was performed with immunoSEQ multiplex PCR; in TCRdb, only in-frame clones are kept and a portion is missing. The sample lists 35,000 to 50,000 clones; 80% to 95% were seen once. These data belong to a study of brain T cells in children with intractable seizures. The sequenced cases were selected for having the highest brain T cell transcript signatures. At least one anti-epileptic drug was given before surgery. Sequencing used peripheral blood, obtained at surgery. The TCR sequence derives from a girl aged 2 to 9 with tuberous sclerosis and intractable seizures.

The CDR3 spells CASSLGSEGTEAFF. The DNA for the CDR3 is TGTGCCAGCAGCTTAGGATCGGAGGGGACTGAAGCTTTCTTT. The chain has TRBV7-9 and TRBJ1-1; D perhaps matches TRBD1 (5 bases). The V end was cut by 1 base, the J end by 5 bases, with 11 bases between. This CDR3 contains 14 residues. Germline V lookup: CDR1 SEHNR, CDR2 FQNEAQ (reference sequence).